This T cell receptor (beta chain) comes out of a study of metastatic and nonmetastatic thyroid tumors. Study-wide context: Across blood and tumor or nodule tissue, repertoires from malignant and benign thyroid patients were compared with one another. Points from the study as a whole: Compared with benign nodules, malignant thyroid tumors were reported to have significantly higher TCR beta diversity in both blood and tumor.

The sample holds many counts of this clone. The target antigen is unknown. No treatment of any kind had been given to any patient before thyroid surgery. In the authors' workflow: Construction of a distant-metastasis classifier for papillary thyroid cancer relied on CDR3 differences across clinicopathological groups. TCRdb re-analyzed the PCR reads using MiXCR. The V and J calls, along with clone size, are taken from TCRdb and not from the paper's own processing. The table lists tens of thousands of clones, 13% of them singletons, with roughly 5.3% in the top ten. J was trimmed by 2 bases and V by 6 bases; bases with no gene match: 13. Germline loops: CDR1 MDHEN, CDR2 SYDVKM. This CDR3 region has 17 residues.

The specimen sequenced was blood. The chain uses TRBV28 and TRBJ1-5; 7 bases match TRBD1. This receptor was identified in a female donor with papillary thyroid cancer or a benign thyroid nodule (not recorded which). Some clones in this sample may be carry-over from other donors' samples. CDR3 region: CASSTQHMGQRNQPQHF. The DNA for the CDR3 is TGTGCCAGCAGCACACAACATATGGGACAGCGCAATCAGCCCCAGCATTTT. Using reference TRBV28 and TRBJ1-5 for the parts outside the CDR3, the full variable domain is DVKVTQSSRYLVKRTGEKVFLECVQDMDHENMFWYRQDPGLGLRLIYFSYDVKMKEKGDIPEGYSVSREKKERFSLILESASTNQTSMYLCASSTQHMGQRNQPQHFGDGTRLSIL.